Included here is one T cell receptor beta chain sequence, with context. It lacks a known antigen. Per-base quality was not reported, and no clone a single base away is much larger than it. This sample was included in a study of blood T cell repertoires in COVID-19 (TCRdb year 2020). Study-wide context: The collaborator samples originated in the United States, Italy and Spain and spanned the acute and convalescent phases of COVID-19. The material from the prospective study consisted of cDNA or gDNA derived from T cells, B-cell-depleted T cells, or PBMCs. Deeply sampled blood TCRbeta repertoires from subjects exposed to, actively infected with, or recovered from COVID-19 were included in the dataset. The repertoires were released in a freely available public database meant as a resource for research on the immune response to SARS-CoV-2. The samples were drawn from the first 160 participants of the ongoing ImmuneRACE study and from 1,254 subjects provided by 6 global collaborators. A de-identified subject ID, COVID-19 status, age in years and sex were almost always included in the sample metadata. Where available, HLA class I and class II types were obtained from metadata supplied by the sample provider rather than from assay-based typing. The research as a whole found: How much clinical and demographic metadata was included differed by source and by participant, and the metadata was provided uncurated.

TCRbeta CDR3 regions were amplified from genomic DNA by means of the immunoSEQ Assay, a bias-controlled multiplex PCR. In the source study's methods: The number of nucleated cells in each sample was estimated from the amplification of reference gene primers within the assay. To quantify the absolute abundance of each unique TCRbeta CDR3 rearrangement, sequence reads were collapsed and filtered. For each sample, productive Simpson clonality was calculated as the square root of Simpson's diversity index across productive rearrangements. TCRdb limited this immuneACCESS table to in-frame rearrangements with V and J called. A share of clones is missing; checked studies link under half to unresolved V genes, and the rest is unexplained. For V, J and clone size, that table is used; D and trimming come from the DNA. This sample is represented by about 250,000 clones; more than 65% of them were singletons. Approximately 7.9% of the sample goes to the ten largest clones.

Deletion took 1 base off V and 4 bases off J, with a span of 13 bases between the germline ends. The CDR3 contains 15 residues, cysteine and phenylalanine counted. Only CDR3 DNA remains: 45 bases, in frame from the first base. Taken from the germline V gene, the CDR1 and CDR2 loops are LGHNT and FRNRAP. Whole blood was collected in K2EDTA tubes by collaborating institutions according to the institutions' own protocols. For TCRbeta analysis, collaborators shipped samples in one of three forms: frozen whole blood, isolated PBMCs, or DNA extracted from either of those sample types. The clonotype comes from a woman of 80 years or more with acute or convalescent COVID-19. Material: peripheral blood. Recombination linked TRBV12-5 to TRBJ1-2; the D gene is possibly TRBD1, with 6 bases matching. The sequence in DNA is TGTGCTAGTGGTTTGGGCGGGGGGCAGGTCTATGGCTACACCTTC. Translated, it reads CASGLGGGQVYGYTF.